A selection of T cell receptor beta chains follows, all from one sample in a study of blood T cell repertoires in COVID-19. Generated by immunoSEQ multiplex PCR, the TCRdb table keeps only in-frame clones and is missing some. The sample lists under 250,000 clones, around 88% occurring once. The specimen was peripheral blood. All receptors come from an elderly man with acute or convalescent COVID-19. Each CDR3 is given with its conserved first and last residue. Fields, in order: D gene, J gene, V gene, clone size, CDR3 DNA, CDR3 protein. A D gene is named only where the DNA matches it firmly. Not every row has a clone size; where given, it reads once, few, many or a size class.

d_call: NA
j_call: TRBJ2-2
v_call: TRBV7-9
clone_size: NA
cdr3_nt: TGTGCCAGCAGCCCAACAGGGAGACGAAACACCGGGGAGCTGTTTTTT
cdr3_aa: CASSPTGRRNTGELFF

d_call: NA
j_call: TRBJ2-5
v_call: TRBV6-5
clone_size: few
cdr3_nt: TGTGCCAGCAGCGCCGATCCCGGGGGTAGGGAGACCCAGTACTTC
cdr3_aa: CASSADPGGRETQYF

d_call: NA
j_call: TRBJ2-2
v_call: TRBV3-1/TRBV3-2
clone_size: NA
cdr3_nt: TGTGCCAGCAGCCAAGCCCCACTAGGGGGTTGGGGCGGGGAGCTGTTTTTT
cdr3_aa: CASSQAPLGGWGGELFF

d_call: TRBD2
j_call: TRBJ2-1
v_call: TRBV7-9
clone_size: NA
cdr3_nt: TGTGCCAGCAGCTTTGGGGGACTAGCTGGTGAGCAGTTCTTC
cdr3_aa: CASSFGGLAGEQFF

d_call: NA
j_call: TRBJ1-6
v_call: TRBV3-1/TRBV3-2
clone_size: few
cdr3_nt: TGTGCCAGCAGCCAAGCGGGCGGGTATTCACCCCTCCACTTT
cdr3_aa: CASSQAGGYSPLHF

d_call: TRBD2
j_call: TRBJ2-7
v_call: TRBV4-1
clone_size: NA
cdr3_nt: TGCGCCAGCAGCCAAGCCAAGCTAGCGGGAGTAACCGAGCAGTACTTC
cdr3_aa: CASSQAKLAGVTEQYF

d_call: NA
j_call: TRBJ2-2
v_call: TRBV21-1
clone_size: NA
cdr3_nt: TGTGCCAGCAGCAGCAGCGGGAGCGACACCGGGGAGCTGTTTTTT
cdr3_aa: CASSSSGSDTGELFF

d_call: NA
j_call: TRBJ2-1
v_call: TRBV7-2
clone_size: NA
cdr3_nt: TGTGCCAGCAGCTTGGCGGCAGGGCCGTACAATGAGCAGTTCTTC
cdr3_aa: CASSLAAGPYNEQFF

d_call: NA
j_call: TRBJ2-3
v_call: TRBV23-1
clone_size: NA
cdr3_nt: TGCGCCAGCAGTCATAACGGCGGGTGGTTAACAGATACGCAGTATTTT
cdr3_aa: CASSHNGGWLTDTQYF

d_call: TRBD2
j_call: TRBJ2-3
v_call: TRBV2
clone_size: NA
cdr3_nt: TGTGCCAGCAGTGAAATATTACTAGCGGGGAAAGATACGCAGTATTTT
cdr3_aa: CASSEILLAGKDTQYF

d_call: TRBD2
j_call: TRBJ2-5
v_call: TRBV7-9
clone_size: NA
cdr3_nt: TGTGCCAGCAGCTTAGGCCCTAGCGGGGGGAAGACCCAGTACTTC
cdr3_aa: CASSLGPSGGKTQYF

d_call: TRBD1
j_call: TRBJ1-5
v_call: TRBV6-6
clone_size: NA
cdr3_nt: TGTGCCAGCATCCGCCGGGACAGGGATCAGCCCCAGCATTTT
cdr3_aa: CASIRRDRDQPQHF

d_call: NA
j_call: TRBJ1-2
v_call: TRBV7-9
clone_size: once
cdr3_nt: TGTGCCAGCAGCTTAGGGGGGCAGGACTATGGCTACACCTTC
cdr3_aa: CASSLGGQDYGYTF

d_call: NA
j_call: TRBJ1-3
v_call: TRBV13
clone_size: NA
cdr3_nt: TGTGCCAGCAGCCGACAGCGCCTCTCTGGAAACACCATATATTTT
cdr3_aa: CASSRQRLSGNTIYF

d_call: NA
j_call: TRBJ2-2
v_call: TRBV7-2
clone_size: NA
cdr3_nt: TGTGCCAGCAGCCCGGGGGTAGGAAACACCGGGGAGCTGTTTTTT
cdr3_aa: CASSPGVGNTGELFF

d_call: TRBD1
j_call: TRBJ2-1
v_call: TRBV7-6
clone_size: NA
cdr3_nt: TGTGCCAGCAGCCCCGGGACAGGGGGCTACAATGAGCAGTTCTTC
cdr3_aa: CASSPGTGGYNEQFF

d_call: NA
j_call: TRBJ2-2
v_call: TRBV29-1
clone_size: NA
cdr3_nt: TGTAGCGTTGAAGATCGGGGGAGAGGAACCGGGGAGCTGTTTTTT
cdr3_aa: CSVEDRGRGTGELFF

d_call: NA
j_call: TRBJ2-7
v_call: TRBV12-3/TRBV12-4
clone_size: NA
cdr3_nt: TGTGCCAGCAGCTGGAGGGGCTACGAGCAGTACTTC
cdr3_aa: CASSWRGYEQYF

d_call: TRBD1
j_call: TRBJ1-2
v_call: TRBV18
clone_size: NA
cdr3_nt: TGTGCCAGCTCACCACGACAGGGACGTGGCTACACCTTC
cdr3_aa: CASSPRQGRGYTF